These 21 T cell receptor beta chains were sequenced from one sample in a study of cytomegalovirus exposure and HLA in healthy donors. A multiplex PCR was run with 60 Vbeta primers and 13 Jbeta primers. The protocol was immunoSEQ multiplex PCR, while the TCRdb copy is restricted to in-frame clones and leaves out a portion. The table records about 140,000 clones, 80% of them present only once. Specimen: PBMCs. The receptors come from a man aged 40-49 years in good health and CMV-seropositive.

This sequence joins TRBV27 and TRBJ2-1, with no clear D. V was shortened by 7 bases and J by 4 bases, with 17 bases between the two germline ends. The CDR3 covers 15 residues. Germline CDR1 MNHEY, CDR2 SMNVEV (reference sequence). The CDR3 DNA reads TGTGCCAGCACTCCGATTCTATCGAATTACAATGAGCAGTTCTTC. This encodes CASTPILSNYNEQFF.

This chain connects TRBV2 to TRBJ1-2; a possible D gene is TRBD1 (6 bases). The CDR3 has 12 residues. Deletions cut 10 bases from V and 8 bases from J, with 17 bases between. Germline assignment: CDR1 SNHLY and CDR2 FYNNEI. The CDR3 DNA sequence: TGTGCCACCCGCACAGGGTCAGGCGGCTACACCTTC. Its protein is CATRTGSGGYTF.

The chain employs TRBV5-6 and TRBJ1-2; 11 bases fit TRBD1. The trim removed 2 bases at V and 4 bases at J, leaving 4 bases unmatched. This CDR3 is built from 15 residues. CDR1 and CDR2 from the germline V gene are SGHDT and YYEEEE. The CDR3 protein is CASSFRDRGVYGYTF. CDR3 sequence (DNA): TGTGCCAGCAGCTTCCGGGACAGGGGGGTCTATGGCTACACCTTC.

Concerning this clone: The sample has other DNA sequences that encode this CDR3 too. This chain uses TRBV7-2 with TRBJ1-1; no clear D gene. V lost 1 base to trimming and J lost 1 base, with 4 bases between them. CDR3 length: 13 amino acids. Germline CDR1 reads SGHTA; CDR2 reads FQGNSA. This chain's CDR3 is CASSLDRNTEAFF. In DNA, the CDR3 is TGTGCCAGCAGCTTAGACAGGAACACTGAAGCTTTCTTT.

This clone has just a few counts. V and J are TRBV13 and TRBJ1-2; 7 nucleotides line up with TRBD1. Germline V gene sequence: CDR1 PRHDT, CDR2 FYEKMQ (reference sequence). The CDR3 contains 12 residues. V lost 5 bases to trimming and J lost 8 bases; unmatched junction nucleotides: 5. This CDR3 is CASSTGVNGYTF. The CDR3 DNA reads TGTGCCAGCAGCACAGGGGTGAACGGCTACACCTTC.

The chain links TRBV7-9 to TRBJ2-7; 13 bases map to TRBD2. Losses at the gene ends were 8 bases for V and 2 bases for J; bases not matched to a gene: 0. This CDR3 contains 13 residues. Germline V CDR1 and CDR2: SEHNR, FQNEAQ (reference sequence). The CDR3: CASGTSGTYEQYF. The CDR3, as DNA: TGTGCCAGCGGGACTAGCGGGACCTACGAGCAGTACTTC. Full variable domain (outside the CDR3, taken from reference TRBV7-9 and TRBJ2-7): DTGVSQNPRHKITKRGQNVTFRCDPISEHNRLYWYRQTLGQGPEFLTYFQNEAQLEKSRLLSDRFSAERPKGSFSTLEIQRTEQGDSAMYLCASGTSGTYEQYFGPGTRLTVT.

The chain employs TRBV7-2 and TRBJ2-5, with TRBD2 matching 11 bases. CDR3 length: 17 residues. The V gene end was trimmed by 4 bases and the J gene end by 5 bases; junction bases not matched to a gene: 12. Germline V lookup: CDR1 SGHTA, CDR2 FQGNSA. In nucleotides, the CDR3 is TGTGCCAGCAGCTCCGTCGGTAGCGGGGGGGCCGTGGAGACCCAGTACTTC. Translated: CASSSVGSGGAVETQYF.

The genes are TRBV4-2 and TRBJ1-2; no reliable D call. This CDR3 has 15 amino acids. CDR1 LGHNA and CDR2 YNFKEQ come from the germline V gene. Trimming shortened V by 6 bases and J by 3 bases, and 17 bases separated the two germline ends. This CDR3 reads CASRNGEDLDYGYTF. The CDR3 DNA sequence: TGTGCCAGCAGAAACGGGGAGGATTTGGACTATGGCTACACCTTC.

The chain is built from TRBV5-6 and TRBJ2-7; the match to TRBD1 covers 11 bases. Germline V gives CDR1 SGHDT, CDR2 YYEEEE. The CDR3 spans 14 residues. The J segment lost 4 bases and the V segment lost 3 bases, leaving 3 bases of the junction unmatched. CDR3: CASSSGTGGYEQYF. In nucleotides, the CDR3 is TGTGCCAGCAGCTCCGGGACAGGGGGATACGAGCAGTACTTC.

The chain carries TRBV7-6 and TRBJ2-1; TRBD2 agrees at 14 bases. Germline V lookup: CDR1 SGHVS, CDR2 FNYEAQ. The CDR3 length is 19 residues. V was clipped by 3 bases and J by 8 bases; unmatched bases: 15. This CDR3 is CASSFPSGTSGRVRDEQFF. The CDR3, as DNA: TGTGCCAGCAGCTTCCCCTCGGGGACTAGCGGGAGAGTTAGGGATGAGCAGTTCTTC.

As for this clone: The sample has other DNA sequences that encode this CDR3 too. The V and J genes are TRBV6-5 and TRBJ1-1, with D possibly matching TRBD1 (5 bases). The V gene's germline CDR1 is MNHEY and CDR2 SVGAGI. The V gene lost 0 bases and the J gene lost 0 bases, with 8 bases spanning the gap. The CDR3 runs to 15 residues. This CDR3 reads CASSYSWGLNTEAFF. The CDR3, as DNA: TGTGCCAGCAGTTACTCATGGGGCCTGAACACTGAAGCTTTCTTT.

This rearrangement joins TRBV10-1 to TRBJ1-1; 8 nucleotides line up with TRBD1. The CDR3 runs 17 residues. J was trimmed by 6 bases and V by 3 bases; bases with no gene match: 15. CDR1 and CDR2 from the germline V gene are WNHNN and SYGVQD (reference sequence). The CDR3 DNA is TGCGCCAGCAGTGACCCTGGACAGGGAATCGGGCTCGCTGAAGCTTTCTTT. This gives the protein CASSDPGQGIGLAEAFF.

This clone has a handful of counts. The rearrangement joins TRBV6-6 to TRBJ2-5, with TRBD2 identical over 14 bases. Losses at the gene ends were 6 bases for V and 2 bases for J; bases not matched to a gene: 2. This CDR3 contains 15 residues. CDR1 MNHNY and CDR2 SVGAGI come from the germline V gene (reference sequence). Here the CDR3 reads CASSGLAGGQETQYF. The CDR3, as DNA: TGTGCCAGCAGCGGACTAGCGGGGGGACAAGAGACCCAGTACTTC.

The rearrangement links TRBV2 to TRBJ2-7, with D maybe TRBD1 (5 bases). The CDR3 runs 14 residues. The V and J ends lost 4 bases and 1 base respectively, with 11 bases between them. Germline assignment: CDR1 SNHLY and CDR2 FYNNEI. The CDR3 is CASSVQGSSYEQYF. The CDR3 DNA reads TGTGCCAGCAGTGTTCAGGGAAGTTCCTACGAGCAGTACTTC.

The gene calls are TRBV5-4 and TRBJ2-5; 11 nucleotides line up with TRBD1. Looked up from germline, CDR1 is SGHNT and CDR2 is YYREEE (reference sequence). The trim removed 4 bases at V and 7 bases at J, leaving 9 bases unmatched. The CDR3 consists of 15 residues. The CDR3 DNA reads TGTGCCAGCAGCGGGTGGGACAGGGGGGAGGTGACCCAGTACTTC. Translation gives CASSGWDRGEVTQYF.

This chain links TRBV9 with TRBJ2-7; weak D call: TRBD2 (7 bases). V lost 4 bases and J lost 2, with 16 bases in between. CDR3 length: 15 amino acids. Germline assignment: CDR1 SGDLS and CDR2 YYNGEE. The CDR3 reads CASSPWGGAAYEQYF. DNA for the CDR3: TGTGCCAGCAGCCCCTGGGGGGGGGCCGCCTACGAGCAGTACTTC.

The sample holds a few counts of this clone. This sequence joins TRBV30 and TRBJ2-2; the D gene is possibly TRBD1 (6 bases). Trimming cost V 1 base and J 7 bases, with 7 bases left between them. The CDR3 extends over 12 amino acids. Germline V gives CDR1 GTSNPN, CDR2 SVGIG (reference sequence). The CDR3 DNA reads TGTGCCTGGAGTGCAGGGGTCGGGGAGCTGTTTTTT. It is translated as CAWSAGVGELFF.

The chain carries TRBV27 and TRBJ2-6; D call uncertain. Trimming stripped 2 bases from V and 5 bases from J, with 7 bases between. CDR1 is MNHEY, CDR2 SMNVEV, per germline (reference sequence). This CDR3 has 14 residues. The CDR3 is CASSLTWWANVLTF. In DNA, the CDR3 is TGTGCCAGCAGTTTAACTTGGTGGGCCAACGTCCTGACTTTC.

This chain joins TRBV5-1 and TRBJ2-5; possible D gene TRBD1, 6 bases. The CDR3 length is 17 residues. Trimming cost V 2 bases and J 1 base, with 18 bases left between them. Germline CDR1 and CDR2: SGHRS and YFSETQ. As DNA, the CDR3 is TGCGCCAGCAGCTTAGACAGGATCGGGCCTTCCCAAGAGACCCAGTACTTC. This codes for CASSLDRIGPSQETQYF.

This clone was observed a handful of times. In nucleotides, the CDR3 is TGTGCCAGCAGTTCCCCGACACTAGCTAACTATGGCTACACCTTC. It codes for CASSSPTLANYGYTF. The chain carries TRBV6-6 and TRBJ1-2; D is uncertain. The CDR3 covers 15 residues. V lost 4 bases and J lost 0, with 12 bases in between. In germline, CDR1 is MNHNY, CDR2 SVGAGI (reference sequence).

This chain connects TRBV6-5 to TRBJ1-2; perhaps TRBD1 as D (6 bases). V lost 6 bases and J 9 bases, leaving 14 bases between the germline ends. The CDR3 totals 12 residues. CDR1 MNHEY and CDR2 SVGAGI come from the germline V gene. Here the CDR3 reads CASRETGSSYTF. CDR3 coding DNA: TGTGCCAGCAGGGAGACAGGTAGCAGCTACACCTTC.